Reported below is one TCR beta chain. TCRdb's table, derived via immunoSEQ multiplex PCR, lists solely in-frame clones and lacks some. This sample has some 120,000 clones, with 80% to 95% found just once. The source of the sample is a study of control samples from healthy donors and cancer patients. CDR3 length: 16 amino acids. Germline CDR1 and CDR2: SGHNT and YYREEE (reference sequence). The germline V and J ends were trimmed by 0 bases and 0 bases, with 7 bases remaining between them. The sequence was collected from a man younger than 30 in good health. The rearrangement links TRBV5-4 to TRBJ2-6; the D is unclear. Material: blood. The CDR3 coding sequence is TGTGCCAGCAGCTTGGTTCGGATCTCTGGGGCCAACGTCCTGACTTTC. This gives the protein CASSLVRISGANVLTF.